The following is a T cell receptor (beta chain) sequence with its context. Its antigen is not known. The data are from a study of shared clonotypes between healthy human individuals. Across the study: The study enrolled two women and a few men aged 18 to 49.

Study outcomes and limitations: For sorted subsets, rarefaction showed incomplete sequencing despite large depth. Four donors had about 5% of their naive CD4 clonotypes in common.

Measured with immunoSEQ multiplex PCR; TCRdb has only the in-frame clones, and not every one. Among around 1,100,000 clones listed, roughly 80% were seen once. This receptor was obtained from a man in his late teens or twenties in good health. Some clones in this sample may be carry-over from other donors' samples. Sequencing was performed on memory CD4+ T cells from PBMCs. The subset: CD45RA-negative fraction.

CDR3 coding DNA: TGTGCCAGCAGTTACGGCGTAGCGGGAGGTACAGATACGCAGTATTTT. It encodes CASSYGVAGGTDTQYF. This chain uses TRBV6-5 with TRBJ2-3; TRBD2 matches 10 bases. Germline lookup yields CDR1 MNHEY and CDR2 SVGAGI. This CDR3 is built from 16 residues. After removal of 2 bases from V and 3 bases from J, the junction contained 5 bases not matched to a gene.